This entry is about one TCR beta chain. This sample was included in a study of blood T cell repertoires in COVID-19. The germline gives CDR1 SQVTM, CDR2 ANQGSEA. The CDR3 contains 17 residues. Germline trimming cut 5 bases from V and 6 bases from J; bases unmatched to any gene: 20. TCRdb keeps only in-frame clones here, not all; method: immunoSEQ multiplex PCR. In the table there are approximately 20,000 clones, roughly four fifths of which are singletons. The sample comprised peripheral blood. The TCR sequence derives from a human donor in a cohort sampled during active COVID-19. V gene TRBV29-1 combines with J gene TRBJ2-7, with TRBD2 matching 9 bases. CDR3 amino acids: CSVRVAKLGTSSIEQYF. DNA of the CDR3: TGCAGCGTTCGGGTAGCAAAATTGGGGACTAGCTCTATCGAGCAGTACTTC.